This T cell receptor (beta chain) was found in a study of post-analysis software for immune sequencing data. About this clonotype itself: Its antigen remains unidentified.

The authors incorporated unique molecular identifiers into the TCR beta cDNA libraries. Via MiXCR, TCRdb re-called the PCR reads, giving one row per CDR3 protein. The sample has roughly 540,000 distinct CDR3 sequences; roughly 34% are singletons. General observations from the study: A handful of TRBV segments occurring more often in patients than controls included TRBV5-6, TRBV5-1 and TRBV20-1.

The V gene's germline CDR1 is LGHDT and CDR2 YNNKEL (reference sequence). The CDR3 loop spans 13 amino acids. The ends were cut back, 0 bases at V and 6 bases at J, with 7 bases in the middle. This chain joins TRBV3-1 and TRBJ2-3; D ambiguous. The sequencing sample was made of blood. This TCR was recovered from a girl aged 2-17 years with multiple sclerosis. CDR3 coding DNA: TGTGCCAGCAGCCAAGACGGCGCGGATACGCAGTATTTT. Its protein product is CASSQDGADTQYF.